These T cell receptor beta chains were read from a single sample in a study of OX40 agonist ivuxolimab in advanced cancers. Here immunoSEQ multiplex PCR was the method, and the copy in TCRdb shows in-frame clones only, minus some. This sample has 45,000 to 60,000 clones; 80% to 95% occur once, and the top ten carry roughly 12%. The sample here was CD4+ or CD8+ T cells sorted from blood, taken in a trial of the OX40 agonist ivuxolimab. Source of these receptors: an adult with an advanced solid tumor such as melanoma, head and neck, liver or kidney cancer. The CDR3 runs from the conserved cysteine through the conserved F or W. The order of the fields is D gene, clone size, J gene, V gene, CDR3 DNA, CDR3 protein. The D gene is left open where the match is weak. The listing skips clone size in some rows; elsewhere it reads once, few, many or a size class.

d_call: TRBD1
clone_size: .
j_call: TRBJ2-1
v_call: TRBV5-4
cdr3_nt: TGTGCCAGCAGCGTCAGACAGGGGTTCTCCTACAATGAGCAGTTCTTC
cdr3_aa: CASSVRQGFSYNEQFF

d_call: .
clone_size: .
j_call: TRBJ1-5
v_call: TRBV2
cdr3_nt: TGTGCCAGCAGTGCTTGGACAGTTAGCAATCAGCCCCAGCATTTT
cdr3_aa: CASSAWTVSNQPQHF

d_call: TRBD1
clone_size: .
j_call: TRBJ2-7
v_call: TRBV9
cdr3_nt: TGTGCCAGCAGCGTCGCCGGGACAGGGGGATACGAGCAGTACTTC
cdr3_aa: CASSVAGTGGYEQYF

d_call: TRBD1
clone_size: .
j_call: TRBJ2-7
v_call: TRBV5-1
cdr3_nt: TGCGCCAGTCGCCCCCCGGGACAGGGGTCCTCGGGCGAGCAGTACTTC
cdr3_aa: CASRPPGQGSSGEQYF

d_call: TRBD1
clone_size: .
j_call: TRBJ1-6
v_call: TRBV6-1
cdr3_nt: TGTGCCACCACCCGGGACAGGGTCAATTCACCCCTCCACTTT
cdr3_aa: CATTRDRVNSPLHF

d_call: .
clone_size: .
j_call: TRBJ2-3
v_call: TRBV7-2
cdr3_nt: TGTGCCAGCAGCTTAGTGAAACTCAGCACAGATACGCAGTATTTT
cdr3_aa: CASSLVKLSTDTQYF

d_call: .
clone_size: .
j_call: TRBJ2-3
v_call: TRBV10-3
cdr3_nt: TGTGCCATCAGTGACAGGGTTAGCACAGATACGCAGTATTTT
cdr3_aa: CAISDRVSTDTQYF

d_call: .
clone_size: .
j_call: TRBJ2-7
v_call: TRBV5-1
cdr3_nt: TGCGCCAGCAGCTTTTCTCCCCAGAGCTACGAGCAGTACTTC
cdr3_aa: CASSFSPQSYEQYF

d_call: .
clone_size: .
j_call: TRBJ2-5
v_call: TRBV6-1
cdr3_nt: TGTGCCAGCAGTGTGACCCGCCGAGAGGAGATCCAGTACTTC
cdr3_aa: CASSVTRREEIQYF

d_call: .
clone_size: once
j_call: TRBJ1-1
v_call: TRBV4-1
cdr3_nt: TGCGCCAGCAGCCAAGTTTTTCGGGACAAGAACACTGAAGCTTTCTTT
cdr3_aa: CASSQVFRDKNTEAFF

d_call: .
clone_size: .
j_call: TRBJ2-4
v_call: TRBV20-1
cdr3_nt: TGCAGTGCTAAGCCGATTCACATTCAGTACTTC
cdr3_aa: CSAKPIHIQYF

d_call: .
clone_size: .
j_call: TRBJ2-7
v_call: TRBV18
cdr3_nt: TGTGCCAGCTCACCACCCCAACGTCTAGCGTACGAGCAGTACTTC
cdr3_aa: CASSPPQRLAYEQYF

d_call: TRBD2
clone_size: .
j_call: TRBJ2-1
v_call: TRBV5-6
cdr3_nt: TGTGCCAGCAGGGTGACTAGCGGCAATGAGCAGTTCTTC
cdr3_aa: CASRVTSGNEQFF

d_call: TRBD2
clone_size: .
j_call: TRBJ2-1
v_call: TRBV5-1
cdr3_nt: TGCGCCAGCAGTTGGCAGGGAGGGGTGAACAATGAGCAGTTCTTC
cdr3_aa: CASSWQGGVNNEQFF

d_call: .
clone_size: .
j_call: TRBJ1-6
v_call: TRBV11-2
cdr3_nt: TGTGCCAGCAGCTTAGCGAGCCGGGGAACTGGGAATTCACCCCTCCACTTT
cdr3_aa: CASSLASRGTGNSPLHF

d_call: .
clone_size: .
j_call: TRBJ2-5
v_call: TRBV19
cdr3_nt: TGTGCCAGTAGTTTAATCCCCGCAGGGACCCAGTACTTC
cdr3_aa: CASSLIPAGTQYF

d_call: TRBD2
clone_size: .
j_call: TRBJ2-3
v_call: TRBV7-2
cdr3_nt: TGTGCCAGCAGCTTGGATCGTAGCGGGACGCAGTATTTT
cdr3_aa: CASSLDRSGTQYF

d_call: .
clone_size: .
j_call: TRBJ2-3
v_call: TRBV5-8
cdr3_nt: TGTGCCAGCAGCCCTACGGGTTTCACAGATACGCAGTATTTT
cdr3_aa: CASSPTGFTDTQYF

d_call: .
clone_size: .
j_call: TRBJ1-2
v_call: TRBV6-6
cdr3_nt: TGTGCCAGCAGTTACTCGAACTATGGCTACACCTTC
cdr3_aa: CASSYSNYGYTF

d_call: TRBD2
clone_size: .
j_call: TRBJ2-1
v_call: TRBV4-2
cdr3_nt: TGTGCCAGCAGCCATCGTGAGTGGCTAGCGGGGGCTCCCTCCTACAATGAGCAGTTCTTC
cdr3_aa: CASSHREWLAGAPSYNEQFF

d_call: TRBD1
clone_size: .
j_call: TRBJ2-7
v_call: TRBV6-5
cdr3_nt: TGTGCCAGCATACTCGGACAGGGCTCCTACGAGCAGTACTTC
cdr3_aa: CASILGQGSYEQYF

d_call: .
clone_size: .
j_call: TRBJ1-5
v_call: TRBV6-6
cdr3_nt: TGTGCCAGCAGGGTGGTAGGCAATCAGCCCCAGCATTTT
cdr3_aa: CASRVVGNQPQHF

d_call: .
clone_size: .
j_call: TRBJ2-7
v_call: TRBV4-1
cdr3_nt: TGCGCCAGCAGCCAAGACGGGGGCGGGTACGAGCAGTACTTC
cdr3_aa: CASSQDGGGYEQYF

d_call: TRBD1
clone_size: .
j_call: TRBJ2-2
v_call: TRBV5-6
cdr3_nt: TGTGCCAGCAGCCTCGACAGGGGAAGGGACACCGGGGAGCTGTTTTTT
cdr3_aa: CASSLDRGRDTGELFF

d_call: .
clone_size: .
j_call: TRBJ1-1
v_call: TRBV11-3
cdr3_nt: TGTGCCAGCAGCCCACCCTACGCTGAAGCTTTCTTT
cdr3_aa: CASSPPYAEAFF

d_call: TRBD2
clone_size: .
j_call: TRBJ2-5
v_call: TRBV7-6
cdr3_nt: TGTGCCAGCAGCGCAACTAGCGGGAGGGCTCAGACCCAGTACTTC
cdr3_aa: CASSATSGRAQTQYF

d_call: .
clone_size: .
j_call: TRBJ2-7
v_call: TRBV6-1
cdr3_nt: TGTGCCAGCAGTTACCCGGGGCAGTACTTC
cdr3_aa: CASSYPGQYF

d_call: .
clone_size: .
j_call: TRBJ1-5
v_call: TRBV7-2
cdr3_nt: TGTGCCAGCAGTCGGACACGAGGGAATCAGCCCCAGCATTTT
cdr3_aa: CASSRTRGNQPQHF

d_call: .
clone_size: once
j_call: TRBJ1-1
v_call: TRBV7-9
cdr3_nt: TGTGCCAGCAGCTTAATGGAGAACACTGAAGCTTTCTTT
cdr3_aa: CASSLMENTEAFF

d_call: .
clone_size: .
j_call: TRBJ2-2
v_call: TRBV28
cdr3_nt: TGTGCCAGCAGTTTACGCCGGACTATATCACGGGGAGCTGTTTTT
cdr3_aa: CASSLRRTISRGAVF

d_call: TRBD1
clone_size: .
j_call: TRBJ1-1
v_call: TRBV6-1
cdr3_nt: TGTGCCAGCAGCCGGGACAGGGTTGAGTATCCTGAAGCTTTCTTT
cdr3_aa: CASSRDRVEYPEAFF

d_call: TRBD2
clone_size: few
j_call: TRBJ2-3
v_call: TRBV2
cdr3_nt: TGTGCCAGCACCGTAGCGGGGACCAACGGGGATACGCAGTATTTT
cdr3_aa: CASTVAGTNGDTQYF

d_call: TRBD1
clone_size: .
j_call: TRBJ1-2
v_call: TRBV28
cdr3_nt: TGTGCCAGCCGACAGGGGGGGACCTATGGCTACACCTTC
cdr3_aa: CASRQGGTYGYTF

d_call: .
clone_size: .
j_call: TRBJ2-7
v_call: TRBV5-1
cdr3_nt: TGCGCCAGCAGGCCTGGGGGCACCTACGAGCAGTACTTC
cdr3_aa: CASRPGGTYEQYF

d_call: TRBD2
clone_size: .
j_call: TRBJ2-3
v_call: TRBV7-2
cdr3_nt: TGTGCCAGCAGCCGGGGACTAGTCCAGGCAGATACGCAGTATTTT
cdr3_aa: CASSRGLVQADTQYF

d_call: .
clone_size: .
j_call: TRBJ2-3
v_call: TRBV7-9
cdr3_nt: TGTGCCAGCAGCTTGACTAGGGGGGCCCTCGGGGATACGCAGTATTTT
cdr3_aa: CASSLTRGALGDTQYF

d_call: .
clone_size: .
j_call: TRBJ2-2
v_call: TRBV11-2
cdr3_nt: TGTGCCAGCAGCTTAGGAGTAGCAGCGAACACCGGGGAGCTGTTTTTT
cdr3_aa: CASSLGVAANTGELFF

d_call: .
clone_size: .
j_call: TRBJ1-2
v_call: TRBV2
cdr3_nt: TGTGCCACCTCCAGGGGATCGGGTGTGAGGGGCTACACCTTC
cdr3_aa: CATSRGSGVRGYTF

d_call: .
clone_size: .
j_call: TRBJ2-7
v_call: TRBV29-1
cdr3_nt: TGCAGCGTTCAGGGATATCAGGACGAGCAGTACTTC
cdr3_aa: CSVQGYQDEQYF

d_call: .
clone_size: .
j_call: TRBJ1-1
v_call: TRBV5-1
cdr3_nt: TGCGCCAGCAGCGACGATAGGGGGACGAACACTGAAGCTTTCTTT
cdr3_aa: CASSDDRGTNTEAFF

d_call: .
clone_size: .
j_call: TRBJ1-6
v_call: TRBV27
cdr3_nt: TGTGCCAGCAGTTCCAGACAGGCTGCTTCACCCCTCCACTTT
cdr3_aa: CASSSRQAASPLHF

d_call: TRBD1
clone_size: .
j_call: TRBJ1-2
v_call: TRBV5-1
cdr3_nt: TGCGCCAGCACCAATGACAGGGAATTAGGTGGCTACACCTTC
cdr3_aa: CASTNDRELGGYTF

d_call: .
clone_size: .
j_call: TRBJ1-1
v_call: TRBV6-6
cdr3_nt: TGTGCCAGCAAGAGGCTGGGAACTGAAGCTTTCTTT
cdr3_aa: CASKRLGTEAFF

d_call: .
clone_size: .
j_call: TRBJ2-3
v_call: TRBV7-9
cdr3_nt: TGTGCCAGCAGCCCCTCCGGGACTAGCACAGATACGCAGTATTTT
cdr3_aa: CASSPSGTSTDTQYF

d_call: .
clone_size: .
j_call: TRBJ2-1
v_call: TRBV5-1
cdr3_nt: TGCGCCAGCAGCTTGGGGATTGACCAATCCTACAATGAGCAGTTCTTC
cdr3_aa: CASSLGIDQSYNEQFF

d_call: .
clone_size: once
j_call: TRBJ2-7
v_call: TRBV7-9
cdr3_nt: TGTGCCAGCAGCTTCTACGAGCAGTACTTC
cdr3_aa: CASSFYEQYF

d_call: .
clone_size: .
j_call: TRBJ2-2
v_call: TRBV5-1
cdr3_nt: TGCGCCAGCAGCTTGGCAGTGACCGGGGAGCTGTTTTTT
cdr3_aa: CASSLAVTGELFF

d_call: .
clone_size: once
j_call: TRBJ1-3
v_call: TRBV5-1
cdr3_nt: TGCGCCAGCAGCATGGGGGGAACTCGCTCTGGAAACACCATATATTTT
cdr3_aa: CASSMGGTRSGNTIYF

d_call: TRBD2
clone_size: .
j_call: TRBJ2-3
v_call: TRBV11-2
cdr3_nt: TGTGCCAGCAGCTTAGGACTAGCGGGGGCCACAGATACGCAGTATTTT
cdr3_aa: CASSLGLAGATDTQYF

d_call: .
clone_size: .
j_call: TRBJ2-7
v_call: TRBV4-1
cdr3_nt: TGCGCCAGCAGCCATAGGGGACTGCTTCCCTACGAGCAGTACTTC
cdr3_aa: CASSHRGLLPYEQYF

d_call: .
clone_size: few
j_call: TRBJ2-5
v_call: TRBV18
cdr3_nt: TGTGCCAGCTCACCACGAAAAGCGGCAGACCAAGAGACCCAGTACTTC
cdr3_aa: CASSPRKAADQETQYF

d_call: TRBD1
clone_size: .
j_call: TRBJ1-5
v_call: TRBV2
cdr3_nt: TGTGCCAGTAAACAGGGGGTGATTCAGCCCCAGCATTTT
cdr3_aa: CASKQGVIQPQHF

d_call: TRBD2
clone_size: .
j_call: TRBJ2-1
v_call: TRBV5-1
cdr3_nt: TGCGCCAGCACCTCGGGGGGTTCATTGGATGAGCAGTTCTTC
cdr3_aa: CASTSGGSLDEQFF